The 18 T cell receptor beta chains given below trace back to one sample, sequenced in a study of immune evolution from preneoplasia to lung adenocarcinoma (dated by TCRdb to 2020 to 2023). Receptor amplification or capture employed the immunoSEQ multiplex PCR assay. TCRdb mirrors the immuneACCESS table, restricted to in-frame sequences. Some clones are absent from its copies; in checked studies, under half trace to an unresolved V gene, and the reason for the others is unknown. This sample lists 4,800 or so clones; over 75% were detected once. Clones ranked in the top ten supply 2% to 3% of the sample. Sequenced input: FFPE atypical adenomatous hyperplasia tissue from the lung. The sample's cell subset or site label, decoded: atypical adenomatous hyperplasia (AAH), lung preneoplasia. The receptor source for this set is a person in their 70s with lung adenocarcinoma.

The chain joins TRBV5-1 to TRBJ2-1; the D is unclear. V was cut by 0 bases and J by 3 bases, with 10 bases left in between. The CDR3 is 15 amino acids. In germline, CDR1 is SGHRS, CDR2 YFSETQ. CDR3 in amino acids: CASSLERRDYNEQFF. The CDR3 coding sequence is TGCGCCAGCAGCTTGGAGCGACGAGACTACAATGAGCAGTTCTTC.

This rearrangement joins TRBV21-1 to TRBJ2-5; TRBD2, the D gene given by the table, was not confirmed from the DNA. TRBV21-1 is termed a pseudogene. The CDR3 is 17 amino acids. In nucleotides, the CDR3 is TGTGCCAGCAGCAAAGCGAAGAACAGAGCGGGAGGAGAGACCCAGTACTTC. It encodes CASSKAKNRAGGETQYF.

The J gene is TRBJ2-1, the V gene TRBV20-1; D gene unclear. In germline, CDR1 is DFQATT, CDR2 SNEGSKA (reference sequence). Trimming stripped 0 bases from V and 6 bases from J, with 3 bases between. CDR3 length equals 11 residues. The CDR3 DNA is TGCAGTGCTAGAGAAGCCAATGAGCAGTTCTTC. Protein product: CSAREANEQFF.

This clone was counted a single time. V and J are TRBV7-9 and TRBJ2-7, with TRBD1 matching over 7 bases. This CDR3 contains 14 residues. J was trimmed by 3 bases and V by 5 bases; bases with no gene match: 7. The germline V gene encodes CDR1 SEHNR and CDR2 FQNEAQ (reference sequence). CDR3 DNA: TGTGCCAGCAGCCACCGGGACAGAAACTACGAGCAGTACTTC. Encoded protein: CASSHRDRNYEQYF. Filled out from reference TRBV7-9 and TRBJ2-7, the complete variable domain reads DTGVSQNPRHKITKRGQNVTFRCDPISEHNRLYWYRQTLGQGPEFLTYFQNEAQLEKSRLLSDRFSAERPKGSFSTLEIQRTEQGDSAMYLCASSHRDRNYEQYFGPGTRLTVT.

This clone came up a few times. V is TRBV7-8 and J is TRBJ2-7, with TRBD1 matching over 7 bases. Germline lookup yields CDR1 SGHVS and CDR2 FQNEAQ. After removal of 3 bases from V and 5 bases from J, the junction contained 4 bases not matched to a gene. The CDR3 extends over 13 amino acids. The chain's CDR3 is CASSFTTGHEQYF. The CDR3 DNA reads TGTGCCAGCAGCTTTACGACAGGGCACGAGCAGTACTTC.

Details on this clone: A read error may account for a junction end that differs from germline. The rearrangement uses TRBV7-3 and TRBJ1-1; TRBD1 is a possible D gene (5 bases). Germline CDR1 reads SGHTA; CDR2 reads FQGTGA. This CDR3 has 11 residues. CDR3 coding DNA: TGTGCCAGCAGCCCCTTCATAGAGGGACCTTTT. It is translated as CASSPFIEGPF. Full variable domain (missing parts from reference TRBV7-3 and TRBJ1-1): GAGVSQTPSNKVTEKGKYVELRCDPISGHTALYWYRQSLGQGPEFLIYFQGTGAADDSGLPNDRFFAVRPEGSVSTLKIQRTERGDSAVYLCASSPFIEGPFGQGTRLTVV.

This sequence joins TRBV28 and TRBJ1-5, with 7 bases aligning to TRBD1. Germline assignment: CDR1 MDHEN and CDR2 SYDVKM. Germline trimming cut 1 base from V and 7 bases from J; bases unmatched to any gene: 4. The CDR3 consists of 14 residues. The CDR3 DNA sequence: TGTGCCAGCAGTTTATCCGACAGGGCGCAGCCCCAGCATTTT. Translating gives CASSLSDRAQPQHF.

The chain has TRBV7-9 and TRBJ2-6; D perhaps matches TRBD2 (5 bases). The CDR3 sequence is 15 residues long. Germline V gene lookup returns CDR1 SEHNR and CDR2 FQNEAQ (reference sequence). V lost 6 bases to trimming and J lost 0 bases, with 9 bases between them. CDR3 sequence reads: CASSVAGSGANVLTF. The CDR3 DNA sequence: TGTGCCAGCAGTGTCGCGGGCTCTGGGGCCAACGTCCTGACTTTC.

The chain joins TRBV14 to TRBJ2-7; D might be TRBD2 (5 bases). This CDR3 has 15 residues. Germline loops: CDR1 SGHDN, CDR2 FVKESK. Trimming took off 5 bases at V and 0 bases at J, with 14 bases between the two ends. The CDR3 here is CASSKDSGNSYEQYF. The DNA for the CDR3 is TGTGCCAGCAGCAAGGACTCAGGAAACTCCTACGAGCAGTACTTC. Combining the CDR3 with reference TRBV14 and TRBJ2-7 gives the whole variable domain EAGVTQFPSHSVIEKGQTVTLRCDPISGHDNLYWYRRVMGKEIKFLLHFVKESKQDESGMPNNRFLAERTGGTYSTLKVQPAELEDSGVYFCASSKDSGNSYEQYFGPGTRLTVT.

Points on this clone: A junction end diverges from the germline sequence, so it may reflect a read error. The chain recombines TRBV11-2 with TRBJ2-1; D not resolved. CDR1 SGHAT and CDR2 FQNNGV come from the germline V gene. The CDR3 has 13 amino acids. CDR3 in amino acids: CASTLAAGNEQFF. The CDR3, as DNA: TGTGCCAGCACCTTAGCCGCTGGCAATGAGCAGTTCTTC.

The J gene is TRBJ2-4, the V gene TRBV9, with D hard to call. Germline CDR1 SGDLS, CDR2 YYNGEE. The germline V and J ends were trimmed by 2 bases and 0 bases, with 12 bases remaining between them. The CDR3 sequence is 16 residues long. In DNA, the CDR3 is TGTGCCAGCAGCGTTAGGGCAGAACTAGCCAAAAACATTCAGTACTTC. It codes for CASSVRAELAKNIQYF.

The chain is built from TRBV2 and TRBJ2-5; D not certain. CDR1 is SNHLY and CDR2 is FYNNEI in the germline V gene. The CDR3 loop spans 12 amino acids. Trimming pared 3 bases from V and 5 bases from J, leaving 7 bases between. The CDR3 bases are TGTGCCAGCAGTGATCGGCTGGAGACCCAGTACTTC. Its protein is CASSDRLETQYF. Filled out from reference TRBV2 and TRBJ2-5, the complete variable domain reads EPEVTQTPSHQVTQMGQEVILRCVPISNHLYFYWYRQILGQKVEFLVSFYNNEISEKSEIFDDQFSVERPDGSNFTLKIRSTKLEDSAMYFCASSDRLETQYFGPGTRLLVL.

The chain carries TRBV15 and TRBJ2-7; 10 bases line up with TRBD1. V lost 4 bases, J lost 4 bases, and 7 bases stayed unmatched. Germline lookup yields CDR1 LNHNV and CDR2 YYDKDF (reference sequence). This CDR3 contains 15 residues. The CDR3 is CATSNPGTGAYEQYF. In DNA, the CDR3 is TGTGCCACCAGCAACCCCGGGACAGGGGCATACGAGCAGTACTTC.

J is TRBJ1-2 and V is TRBV15, with D perhaps TRBD1 (6 bases). CDR3 size: 12 residues. V lost 7 bases and J 4 bases, leaving 10 bases between the germline ends. Germline V lookup: CDR1 LNHNV, CDR2 YYDKDF (reference sequence). CDR3 loop: CATNRDSYGYTF. DNA for the CDR3: TGTGCCACCAACAGGGATTCCTATGGCTACACCTTC.

V usage is TRBV6-5 and J usage is TRBJ2-5, with a weak D call TRBD2 (5 bases). The end of the DNA aligns better with TRBJ2-7, so the J call may be wrong. Germline CDR1 MNHEY, CDR2 SVGAGI. The CDR3 has 11 amino acids. The DNA of the CDR3 is TGTGCCAGCGGAGGTGCGGGCGAGCAGTACTTC. This translates into CASGGAGEQYF.

CDR3 sequence reads: CASSPGPPADTQYF. The CDR3 coding sequence is TGTGCCAGCAGCCCGGGACCTCCCGCAGATACGCAGTATTTT. The chain couples TRBV7-2 to TRBJ2-3, with D perhaps TRBD1 or TRBD2 (5 bases each). Trimming removed 5 bases at V and 4 bases at J, with 13 bases between. The CDR3 runs 14 residues. CDR1 is SGHTA and CDR2 is FQGNSA in the germline V gene.

The chain recombines TRBV6-1 with TRBJ2-1; TRBD2 might be the D (5 bases). The CDR3 loop spans 11 amino acids. Trimming pared 6 bases from V and 6 bases from J, leaving 6 bases between. Per the germline V gene, CDR1 is MNHNS and CDR2 is SASEGT. The CDR3 DNA sequence: TGTGCCAGCAGGCGGGCCAATGAGCAGTTCTTC. This translates into CASRRANEQFF.

The rearrangement joins TRBV30 to TRBJ2-1; TRBD2 matches 7 bases. The length of the CDR3 is 14 residues. Germline loops: CDR1 GTSNPN, CDR2 SVGIG (reference sequence). The ends lost 4 bases at V and 5 bases at J; junction bases unmatched: 8. CDR3 amino acids: CAWTRGGPHNEQFF. The CDR3 DNA reads as TGTGCCTGGACTAGGGGAGGGCCGCACAATGAGCAGTTCTTC.